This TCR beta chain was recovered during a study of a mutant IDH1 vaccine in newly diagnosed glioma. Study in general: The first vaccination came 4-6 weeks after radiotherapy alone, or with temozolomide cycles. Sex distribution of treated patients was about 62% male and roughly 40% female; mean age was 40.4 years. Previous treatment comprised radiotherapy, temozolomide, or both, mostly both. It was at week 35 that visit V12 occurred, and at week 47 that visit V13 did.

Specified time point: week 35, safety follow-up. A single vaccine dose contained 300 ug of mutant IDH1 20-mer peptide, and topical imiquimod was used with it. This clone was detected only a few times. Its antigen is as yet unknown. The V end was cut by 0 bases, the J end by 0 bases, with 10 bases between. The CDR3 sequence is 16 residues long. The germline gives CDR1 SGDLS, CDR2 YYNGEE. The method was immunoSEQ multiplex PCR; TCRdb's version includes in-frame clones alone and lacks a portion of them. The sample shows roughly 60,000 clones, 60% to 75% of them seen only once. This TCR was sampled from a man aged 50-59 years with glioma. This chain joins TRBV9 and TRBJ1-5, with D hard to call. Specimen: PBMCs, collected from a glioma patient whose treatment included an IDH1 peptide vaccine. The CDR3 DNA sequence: TGTGCCAGCAGCGTAGATGGAGGAGATAGCAATCAGCCCCAGCATTTT. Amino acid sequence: CASSVDGGDSNQPQHF.